This entry is about one T cell receptor beta chain. This clone was observed a few times. What antigen it recognizes has not been identified. Base qualities were left out, and no much larger clone turns up one base away. The time point label of this sample denotes: individuals recovered from natural SARS-CoV-2 infection. This sample was included in a study of Ad26.COV2.S vaccination and SARS-CoV-2 variants (dated by TCRdb to the early 2020s). As for the study more broadly: TCRbeta repertoire sequencing was used to assess the specificity and breadth of SARS-CoV-2-reactive T cell receptors after Ad26.COV2.S vaccination. The TCR-sequenced set comprised about 32 samples: around 20 Ad26.COV2.S vaccine recipients, 5 placebo recipients and 8 SARS-CoV-2 convalescent individuals.

The study at large found these results: Substantial breadth of spike-specific CD8+ and CD4+ T cell responses was reported after vaccination. It was noted by the authors that total T cell responses may have been underestimated by the TCR breadth and depth analyses. Comparable non-spike TCR breadth was observed between vaccine and placebo recipients, consistent with only spike being contained in the vaccine. Spike-specific TCR breadth was higher in Ad26.COV2.S recipients than in placebo recipients (P = 0.0014).

The immunoSEQ Assay was used to sequence TCRbeta CDR3 regions. After extraction, genomic DNA underwent amplification by bias-controlled multiplex PCR, followed by high-throughput sequencing. The paper's data handling went like this. To quantify the absolute abundance of each unique TCRbeta CDR3 region, sequences were collapsed and filtered. T cell fraction was estimated by normalization of TCRbeta template counts to usable DNA, with usable DNA being measured through amplification of reference genes present in all nucleated cells. Repertoire TCRs were annotated as SARS-CoV-2-specific by exact matching of V gene, CDR3 amino acid sequence and J gene to a known reactive TCR set. MIRA supplied the reference SARS-CoV-2 TCR set, which was filtered for enrichment in COVID-19-positive ImmuneCODE repertoires so that public or cross-reactive TCRs were removed. Drawing on the MIRA antigens, annotated TCRs were analysed further at the level of specific ORF or position within ORF. Breadth was defined as annotated unique rearrangements over total unique productive rearrangements; depth was the summed frequency of those rearrangements. Two-sided Wilcoxon rank-sum tests were used to compare TCR breadth between groups. In TCRdb, the immuneACCESS table is reduced to in-frame sequences with V and J assigned. These tables do not hold every clone; where another copy was compared, an unresolved V gene accounts for under half, and the others remain unexplained. V and J calls and clone size are copied from that table; D and trimming were computed from the DNA. The sample records about 350,000 clones, about 90% of which are singletons. Around 4.2% of the sample goes to the ten largest clones.

The V and J ends are trimmed by 4 bases and 7 bases, leaving 18 bases between them. Per the germline V gene, SGDLS is the CDR1 and YYNGEE is the CDR2. The CDR3 goes from the cysteine to the phenylalanine over 15 residues. Only CDR3 DNA is held: 45 bases, read in frame from base 1. The receptor's source is a human donor who had recovered from COVID-19. This sample comprised peripheral blood, obtained after recovery from COVID-19. The chain employs TRBV9 and TRBJ2-1, with TRBD2 tentatively as D gene (6 bases match). The CDR3 corresponds to CASSPRRLAWNEQFF. In nucleotide form, the sequence is TGTGCCAGCAGCCCTCGGCGGCTAGCGTGGAATGAGCAGTTCTTC.